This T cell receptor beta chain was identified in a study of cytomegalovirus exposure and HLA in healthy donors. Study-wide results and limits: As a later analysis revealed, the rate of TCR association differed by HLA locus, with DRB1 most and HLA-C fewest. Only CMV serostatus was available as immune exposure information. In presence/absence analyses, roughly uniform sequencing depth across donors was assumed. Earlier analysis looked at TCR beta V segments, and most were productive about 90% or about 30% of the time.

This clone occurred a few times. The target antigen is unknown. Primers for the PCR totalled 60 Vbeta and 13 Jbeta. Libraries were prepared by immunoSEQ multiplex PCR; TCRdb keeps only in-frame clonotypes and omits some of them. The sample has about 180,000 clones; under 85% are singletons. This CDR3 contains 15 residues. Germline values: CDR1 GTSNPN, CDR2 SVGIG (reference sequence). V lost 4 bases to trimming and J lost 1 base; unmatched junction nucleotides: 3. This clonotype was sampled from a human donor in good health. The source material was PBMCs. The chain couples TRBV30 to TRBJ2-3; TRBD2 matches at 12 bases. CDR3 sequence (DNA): TGTGCCTGGACTAGCGGGGGGGATGGCACAGATACGCAGTATTTT. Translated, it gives CAWTSGGDGTDTQYF.